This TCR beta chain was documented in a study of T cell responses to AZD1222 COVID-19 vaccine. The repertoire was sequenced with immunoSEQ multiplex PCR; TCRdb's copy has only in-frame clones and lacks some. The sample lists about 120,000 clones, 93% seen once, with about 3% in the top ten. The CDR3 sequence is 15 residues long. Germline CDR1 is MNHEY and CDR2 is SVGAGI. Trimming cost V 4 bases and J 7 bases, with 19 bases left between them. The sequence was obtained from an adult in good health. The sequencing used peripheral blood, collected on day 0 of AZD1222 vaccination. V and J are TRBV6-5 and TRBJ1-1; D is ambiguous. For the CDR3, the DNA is TGTGCCAGCAGTTCCCTCGAAGGGCAGCTAATTGAAGCTTTCTTT. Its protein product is CASSSLEGQLIEAFF.